The sequence of this T cell receptor (beta chain) was determined in a study of blood T cell repertoires in COVID-19 (TCRdb year 2020). With regard to the full study: Samples from collaborators originated in the United States, Italy and Spain and spanned both the acute and convalescent phases of COVID-19. The material from the prospective study consisted of cDNA or gDNA derived from T cells, B-cell-depleted T cells, or PBMCs. Deeply sampled blood TCRbeta repertoires from subjects exposed to, actively infected with, or recovered from COVID-19 were included in the dataset. The repertoires were released in a freely available public database intended as a resource for research on the immune response to SARS-CoV-2. Samples came from the ongoing ImmuneRACE study (first 160 participants) plus 1,254 subjects from 6 global collaborators. A de-identified subject ID, COVID-19 status, age in years and sex were almost always included in the sample metadata. HLA class I and class II types, where available, came from metadata supplied by the sample provider rather than from assay-based typing. Broad study findings and their caveats: The amount of clinical and demographic metadata varied by source and participant and was provided uncurated.

This clone was observed once. Its recognized antigen is unknown. Base-call qualities are not available, and no considerably larger clone is one nucleotide away. TCRbeta CDR3 regions were amplified from genomic DNA by means of the immunoSEQ Assay, a bias-controlled multiplex PCR. On the study's bioinformatics: Within the assay, amplification of reference gene primers was used to estimate how many nucleated cells each sample contained. To quantify the absolute abundance of each unique TCRbeta CDR3 rearrangement, sequence reads were collapsed and filtered. Productive Simpson clonality was computed per sample as the square root of Simpson's diversity index over productive rearrangements. TCRdb holds this immuneACCESS table with in-frame rearrangements only. Some clones are missing; in checked studies, unresolved V genes explain under half, and the rest has no known cause. That table furnishes V, J and clone size, whereas the DNA furnished D and trimming. The sample table lists about 170,000 clones, about 80% of them with a count of one. The top ten constitute approximately 2.6% of the sample.

Whole blood was collected in K2EDTA tubes by collaborating institutions according to the institutions' own protocols. Collaborator samples were shipped for TCRbeta analysis as frozen whole blood, isolated PBMCs, or DNA extracted from either sample type. Including cysteine and phenylalanine, the CDR3 has 16 amino acids. Of the read, only the CDR3 DNA is kept; its 48 bases are in frame from base 1. From the germline V gene, CDR1 is SGHRS and CDR2 is YFSETQ. V ends up 6 bases short and J 1 base short, with an unmatched junction base count of 8. Sequenced sample: peripheral blood. This clonotype was sampled from a human donor with acute or convalescent COVID-19. The donor label of this sample is uncertain. This chain joins TRBV5-1 to TRBJ1-3, with 9 central nucleotides matching TRBD1. The CDR3 in this case is CASTRQGVASGNTIYF. The sequence in DNA is TGCGCCAGCACCCGACAGGGGGTTGCGTCTGGAAACACCATATATTTT.